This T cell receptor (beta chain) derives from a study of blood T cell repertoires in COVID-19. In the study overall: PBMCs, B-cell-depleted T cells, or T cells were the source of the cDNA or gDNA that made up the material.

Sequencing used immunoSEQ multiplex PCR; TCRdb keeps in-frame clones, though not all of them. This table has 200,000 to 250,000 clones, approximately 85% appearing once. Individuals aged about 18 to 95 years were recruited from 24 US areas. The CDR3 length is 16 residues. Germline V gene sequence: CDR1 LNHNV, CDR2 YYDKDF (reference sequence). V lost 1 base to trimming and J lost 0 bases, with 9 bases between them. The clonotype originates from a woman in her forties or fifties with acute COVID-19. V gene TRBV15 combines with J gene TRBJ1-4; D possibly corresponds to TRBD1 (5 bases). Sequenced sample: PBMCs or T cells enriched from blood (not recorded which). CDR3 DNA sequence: TGTGCCACCAGCAGAGGGACACTCTCAACTAATGAAAAACTGTTTTTT. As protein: CATSRGTLSTNEKLFF.